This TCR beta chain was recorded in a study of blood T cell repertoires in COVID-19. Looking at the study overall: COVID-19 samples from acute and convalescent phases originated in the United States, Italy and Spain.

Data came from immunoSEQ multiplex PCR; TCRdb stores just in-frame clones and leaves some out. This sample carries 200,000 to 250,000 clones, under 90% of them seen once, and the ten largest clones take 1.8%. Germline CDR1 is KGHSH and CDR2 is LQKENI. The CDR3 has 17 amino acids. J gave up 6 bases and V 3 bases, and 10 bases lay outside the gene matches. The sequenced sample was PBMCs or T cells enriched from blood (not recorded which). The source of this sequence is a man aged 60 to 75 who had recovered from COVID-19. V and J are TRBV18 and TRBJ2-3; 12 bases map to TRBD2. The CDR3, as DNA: TGTGCCAGCTCACCGCAACCACTAGCGGGGGGCCTTGATACGCAGTATTTT. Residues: CASSPQPLAGGLDTQYF.